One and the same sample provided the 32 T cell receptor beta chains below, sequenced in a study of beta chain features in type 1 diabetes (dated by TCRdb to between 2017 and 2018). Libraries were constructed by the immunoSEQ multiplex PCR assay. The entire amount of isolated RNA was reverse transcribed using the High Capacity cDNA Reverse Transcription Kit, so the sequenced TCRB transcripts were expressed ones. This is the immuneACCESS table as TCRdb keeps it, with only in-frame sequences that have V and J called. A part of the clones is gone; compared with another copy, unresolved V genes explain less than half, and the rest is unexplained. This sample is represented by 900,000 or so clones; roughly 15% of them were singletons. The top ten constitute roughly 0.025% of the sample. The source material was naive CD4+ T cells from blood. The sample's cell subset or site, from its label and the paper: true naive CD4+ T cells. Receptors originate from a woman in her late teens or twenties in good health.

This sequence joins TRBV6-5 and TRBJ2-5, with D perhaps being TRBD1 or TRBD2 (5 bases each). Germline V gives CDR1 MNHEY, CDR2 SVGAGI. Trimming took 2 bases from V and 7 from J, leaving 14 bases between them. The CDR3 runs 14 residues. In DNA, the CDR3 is TGTGCCAGCAGTTACGCCAGGGAGCAATCGACCCAGTACTTC. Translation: CASSYAREQSTQYF.

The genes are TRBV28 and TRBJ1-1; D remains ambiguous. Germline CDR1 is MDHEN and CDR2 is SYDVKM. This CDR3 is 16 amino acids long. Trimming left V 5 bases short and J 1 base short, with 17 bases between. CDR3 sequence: CASSHPPGIKNTEAFF. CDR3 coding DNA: TGTGCCAGCAGTCACCCCCCGGGAATAAAGAACACTGAAGCTTTCTTT.

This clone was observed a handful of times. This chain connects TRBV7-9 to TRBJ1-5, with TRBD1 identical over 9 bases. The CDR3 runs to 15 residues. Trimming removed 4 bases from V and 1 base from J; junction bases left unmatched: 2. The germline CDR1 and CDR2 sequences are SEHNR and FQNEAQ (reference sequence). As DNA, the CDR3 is TGTGCCAGCAGCTCAGGACAGGGGAGCAATCAGCCCCAGCATTTT. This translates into CASSSGQGSNQPQHF.

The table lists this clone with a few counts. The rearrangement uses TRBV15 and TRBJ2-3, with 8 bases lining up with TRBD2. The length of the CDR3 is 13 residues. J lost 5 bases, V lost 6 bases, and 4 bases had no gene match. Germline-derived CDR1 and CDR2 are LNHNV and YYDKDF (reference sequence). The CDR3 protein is CATRRTSQDTQYF. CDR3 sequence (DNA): TGTGCCACCAGGAGGACTAGCCAAGATACGCAGTATTTT. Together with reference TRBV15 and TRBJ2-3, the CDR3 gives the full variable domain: DAMVIQNPRYQVTQFGKPVTLSCSQTLNHNVMYWYQQKSSQAPKLLFHYYDKDFNNEADTPDNFQSRRPNTSFCFLDIRSPGLGDTAMYLCATRRTSQDTQYFGPGTRLTVL.

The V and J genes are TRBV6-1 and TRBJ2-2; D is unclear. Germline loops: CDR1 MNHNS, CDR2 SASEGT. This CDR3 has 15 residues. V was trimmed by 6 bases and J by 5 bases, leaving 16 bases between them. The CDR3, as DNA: TGTGCCAGCAGAGCCTTCCCGATGCAAACCGGGGAGCTGTTTTTT. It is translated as CASRAFPMQTGELFF.

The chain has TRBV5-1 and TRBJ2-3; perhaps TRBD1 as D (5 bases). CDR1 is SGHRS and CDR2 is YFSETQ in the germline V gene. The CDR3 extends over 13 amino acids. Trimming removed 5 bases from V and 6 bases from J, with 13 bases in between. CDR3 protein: CASSPGKGDTQYF. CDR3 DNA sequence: TGCGCCAGCAGTCCAGGGAAAGGGGATACGCAGTATTTT.

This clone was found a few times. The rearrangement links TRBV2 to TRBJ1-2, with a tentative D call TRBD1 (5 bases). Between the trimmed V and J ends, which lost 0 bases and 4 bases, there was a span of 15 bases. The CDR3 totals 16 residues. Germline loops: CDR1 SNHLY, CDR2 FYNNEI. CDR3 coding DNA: TGTGCCAGCAGTGAAGCGCTTCGTCCAGGGTCCTATGGCTACACCTTC. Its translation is CASSEALRPGSYGYTF.

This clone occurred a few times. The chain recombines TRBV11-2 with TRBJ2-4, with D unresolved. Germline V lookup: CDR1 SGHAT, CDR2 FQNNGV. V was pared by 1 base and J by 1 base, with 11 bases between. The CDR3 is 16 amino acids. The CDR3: CASSLVRAVAKNIQYF. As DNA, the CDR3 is TGTGCCAGCAGCTTAGTACGGGCTGTCGCCAAAAACATTCAGTACTTC.

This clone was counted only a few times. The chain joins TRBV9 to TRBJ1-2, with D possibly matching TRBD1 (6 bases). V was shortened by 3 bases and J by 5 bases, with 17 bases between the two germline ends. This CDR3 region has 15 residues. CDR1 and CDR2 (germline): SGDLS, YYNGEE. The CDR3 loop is CASSAKKDSIYGYTF. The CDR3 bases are TGTGCCAGCAGCGCAAAAAAGGACAGTATTTATGGCTACACCTTC.

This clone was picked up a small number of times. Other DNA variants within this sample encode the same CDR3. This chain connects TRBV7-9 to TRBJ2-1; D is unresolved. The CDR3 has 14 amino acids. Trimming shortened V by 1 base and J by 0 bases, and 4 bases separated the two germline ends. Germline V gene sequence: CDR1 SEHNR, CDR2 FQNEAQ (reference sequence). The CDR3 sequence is CASSLVSSYNEQFF. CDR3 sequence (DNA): TGTGCCAGCAGCTTAGTCAGCTCCTACAATGAGCAGTTCTTC. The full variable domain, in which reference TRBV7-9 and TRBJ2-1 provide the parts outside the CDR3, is DTGVSQNPRHKITKRGQNVTFRCDPISEHNRLYWYRQTLGQGPEFLTYFQNEAQLEKSRLLSDRFSAERPKGSFSTLEIQRTEQGDSAMYLCASSLVSSYNEQFFGPGTRLTVL.

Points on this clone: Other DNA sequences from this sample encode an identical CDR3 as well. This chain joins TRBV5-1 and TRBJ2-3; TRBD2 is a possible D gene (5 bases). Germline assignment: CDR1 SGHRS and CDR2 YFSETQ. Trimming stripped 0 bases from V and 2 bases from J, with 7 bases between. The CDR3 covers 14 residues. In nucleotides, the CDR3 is TGCGCCAGCAGCTTGGGGACTTCCACAGATACGCAGTATTTT. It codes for CASSLGTSTDTQYF.

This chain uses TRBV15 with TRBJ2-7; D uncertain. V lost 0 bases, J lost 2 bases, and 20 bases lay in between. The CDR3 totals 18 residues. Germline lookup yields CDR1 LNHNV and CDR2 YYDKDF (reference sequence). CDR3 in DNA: TGTGCCACCAGCAGAGAGCCTTTTCGGAGCCGAGTTCCCTACGAGCAGTACTTC. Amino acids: CATSREPFRSRVPYEQYF.

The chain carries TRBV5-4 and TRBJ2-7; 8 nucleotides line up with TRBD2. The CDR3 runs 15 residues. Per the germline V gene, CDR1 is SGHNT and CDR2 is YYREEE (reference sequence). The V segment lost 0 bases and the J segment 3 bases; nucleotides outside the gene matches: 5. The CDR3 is CASSLASGSIYEQYF. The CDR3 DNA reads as TGTGCCAGCAGCTTGGCGAGCGGGAGTATCTACGAGCAGTACTTC.

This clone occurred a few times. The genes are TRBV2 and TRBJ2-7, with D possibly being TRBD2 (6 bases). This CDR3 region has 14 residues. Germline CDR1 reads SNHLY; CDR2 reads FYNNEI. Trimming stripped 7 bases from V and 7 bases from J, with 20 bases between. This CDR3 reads CASTGLRLGREQYF. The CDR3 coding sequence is TGTGCCAGCACCGGCTTAAGACTAGGGCGGGAGCAGTACTTC.

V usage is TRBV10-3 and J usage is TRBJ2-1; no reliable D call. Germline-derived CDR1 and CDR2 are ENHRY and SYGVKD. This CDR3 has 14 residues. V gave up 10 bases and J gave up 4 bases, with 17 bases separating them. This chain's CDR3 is CASGRLDQYNEQFF. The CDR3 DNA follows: TGTGCCAGCGGAAGACTGGACCAATACAATGAGCAGTTCTTC.

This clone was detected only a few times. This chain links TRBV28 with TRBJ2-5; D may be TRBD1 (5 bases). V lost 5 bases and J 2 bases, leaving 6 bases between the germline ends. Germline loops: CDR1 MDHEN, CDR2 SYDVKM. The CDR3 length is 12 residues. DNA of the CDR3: TGTGCCAGCAGTACAGGTCAAGAGACCCAGTACTTC. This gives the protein CASSTGQETQYF.

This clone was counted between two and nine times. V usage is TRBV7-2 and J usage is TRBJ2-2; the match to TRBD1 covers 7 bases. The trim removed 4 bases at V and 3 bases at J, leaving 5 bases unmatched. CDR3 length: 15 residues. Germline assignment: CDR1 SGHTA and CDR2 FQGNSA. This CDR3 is CASSSLRGYTGELFF. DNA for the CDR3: TGTGCCAGCAGCTCACTCAGGGGGTACACCGGGGAGCTGTTTTTT.

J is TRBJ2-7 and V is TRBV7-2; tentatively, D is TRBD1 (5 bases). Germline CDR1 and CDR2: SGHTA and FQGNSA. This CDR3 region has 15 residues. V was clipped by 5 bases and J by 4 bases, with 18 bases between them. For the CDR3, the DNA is TGTGCCAGCAGCATGACTCCCCGCTCAGGGTACGAGCAGTACTTC. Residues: CASSMTPRSGYEQYF. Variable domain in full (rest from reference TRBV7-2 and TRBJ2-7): GAGVSQSPSNKVTEKGKDVELRCDPISGHTALYWYRQSLGQGLEFLIYFQGNSAPDKSGLPSDRFSAERTGGSVSTLTIQRTQQEDSAVYLCASSMTPRSGYEQYFGPGTRLTVT.

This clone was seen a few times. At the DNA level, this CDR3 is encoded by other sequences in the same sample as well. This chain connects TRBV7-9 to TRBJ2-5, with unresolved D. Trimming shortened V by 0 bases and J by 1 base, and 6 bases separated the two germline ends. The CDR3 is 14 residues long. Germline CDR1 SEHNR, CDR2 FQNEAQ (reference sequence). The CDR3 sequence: CASSLAPGQETQYF. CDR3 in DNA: TGTGCCAGCAGCTTAGCTCCAGGCCAAGAGACCCAGTACTTC.

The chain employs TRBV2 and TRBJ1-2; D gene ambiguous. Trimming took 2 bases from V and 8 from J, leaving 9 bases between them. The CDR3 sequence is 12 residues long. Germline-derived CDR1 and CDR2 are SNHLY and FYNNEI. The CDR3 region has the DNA TGTGCCAGCAGTGAACCCCCGAGGGGCTACACCTTC. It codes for CASSEPPRGYTF.

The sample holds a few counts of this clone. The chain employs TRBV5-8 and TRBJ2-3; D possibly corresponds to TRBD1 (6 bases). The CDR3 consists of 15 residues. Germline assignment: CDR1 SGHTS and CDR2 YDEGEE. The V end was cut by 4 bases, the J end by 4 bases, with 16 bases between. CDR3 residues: CASSLQGWSADTQYF. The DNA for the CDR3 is TGTGCCAGCAGCCTACAGGGATGGAGTGCAGATACGCAGTATTTT.

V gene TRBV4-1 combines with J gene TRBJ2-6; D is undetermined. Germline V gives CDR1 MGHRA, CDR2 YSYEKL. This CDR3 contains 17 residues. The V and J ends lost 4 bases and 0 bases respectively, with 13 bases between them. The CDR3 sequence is CASSLYLAISGANVLTF. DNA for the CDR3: TGCGCCAGCAGCCTTTACTTGGCGATCTCTGGGGCCAACGTCCTGACTTTC.

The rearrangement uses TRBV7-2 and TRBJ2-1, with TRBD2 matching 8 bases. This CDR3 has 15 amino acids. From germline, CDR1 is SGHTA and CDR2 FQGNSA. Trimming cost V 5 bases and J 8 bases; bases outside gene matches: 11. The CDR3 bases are TGTGCCAGCAGCAGAACCGGGACTAGAATAGATGAGCAGTTCTTC. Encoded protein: CASSRTGTRIDEQFF.

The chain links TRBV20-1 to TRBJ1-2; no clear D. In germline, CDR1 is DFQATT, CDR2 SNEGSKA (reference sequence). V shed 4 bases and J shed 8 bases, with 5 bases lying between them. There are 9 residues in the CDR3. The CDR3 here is CSAKEGYTF. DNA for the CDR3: TGCAGTGCTAAGGAAGGCTACACCTTC.

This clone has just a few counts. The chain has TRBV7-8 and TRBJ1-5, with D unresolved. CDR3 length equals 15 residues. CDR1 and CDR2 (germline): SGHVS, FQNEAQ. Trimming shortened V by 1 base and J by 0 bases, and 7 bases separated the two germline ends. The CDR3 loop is CASSLGANSNQPQHF. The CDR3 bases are TGTGCCAGCAGCTTAGGGGCCAATAGCAATCAGCCCCAGCATTTT.

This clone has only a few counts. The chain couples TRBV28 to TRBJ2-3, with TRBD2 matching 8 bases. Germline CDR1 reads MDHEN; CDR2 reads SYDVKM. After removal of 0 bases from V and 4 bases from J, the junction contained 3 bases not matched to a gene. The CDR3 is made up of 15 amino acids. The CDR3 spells CASSLWSGGADTQYF. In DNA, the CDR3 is TGTGCCAGCAGTTTATGGTCGGGAGGGGCAGATACGCAGTATTTT.

The CDR3 loop reads CASSGSIPALWQFF. The CDR3 DNA reads as TGTGCCAGCAGCGGTTCCATCCCAGCCCTCTGGCAGTTCTTC. The chain uses TRBV9 and TRBJ2-1; D ambiguous. V was trimmed by 3 bases and J by 12 bases, leaving 19 bases between them. Germline assignment: CDR1 SGDLS and CDR2 YYNGEE. The CDR3 has 14 amino acids.

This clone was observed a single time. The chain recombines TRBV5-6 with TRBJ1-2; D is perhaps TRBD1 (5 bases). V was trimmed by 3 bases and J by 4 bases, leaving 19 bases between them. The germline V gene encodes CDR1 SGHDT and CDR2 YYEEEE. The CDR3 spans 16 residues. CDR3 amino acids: CASSSIPPGLGYGYTF. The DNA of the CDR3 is TGTGCCAGCAGCTCTATCCCTCCGGGGCTGGGCTATGGCTACACCTTC.

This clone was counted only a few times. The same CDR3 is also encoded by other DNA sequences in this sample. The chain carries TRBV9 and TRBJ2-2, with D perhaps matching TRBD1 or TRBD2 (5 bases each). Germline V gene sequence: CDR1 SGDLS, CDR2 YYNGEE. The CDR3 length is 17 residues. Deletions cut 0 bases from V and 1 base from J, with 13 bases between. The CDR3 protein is CASSVVEGTQNTGELFF. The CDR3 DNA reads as TGTGCCAGCAGCGTAGTCGAGGGGACCCAGAACACCGGGGAGCTGTTTTTT.

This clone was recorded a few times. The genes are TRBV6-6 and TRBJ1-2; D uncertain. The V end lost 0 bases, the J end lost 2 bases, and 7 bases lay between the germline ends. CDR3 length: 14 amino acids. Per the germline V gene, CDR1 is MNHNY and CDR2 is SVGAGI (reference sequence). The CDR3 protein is CASSYSSVNYGYTF. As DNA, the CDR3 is TGTGCCAGCAGTTACTCGTCTGTGAACTATGGCTACACCTTC.

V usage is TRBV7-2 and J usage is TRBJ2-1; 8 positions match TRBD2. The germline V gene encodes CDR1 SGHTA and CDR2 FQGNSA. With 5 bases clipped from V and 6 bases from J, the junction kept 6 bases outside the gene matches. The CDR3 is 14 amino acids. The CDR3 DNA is TGTGCCAGCAGCCCCGGACTAGCCAGCAATGAGCAGTTCTTC. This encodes CASSPGLASNEQFF.

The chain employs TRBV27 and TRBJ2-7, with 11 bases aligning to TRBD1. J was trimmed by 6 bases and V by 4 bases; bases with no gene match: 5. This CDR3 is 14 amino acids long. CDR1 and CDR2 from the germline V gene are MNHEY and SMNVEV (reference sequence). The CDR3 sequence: CASSSGQGVGEQYF. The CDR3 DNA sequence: TGTGCCAGCAGTTCGGGACAGGGGGTCGGCGAGCAGTACTTC.